One sample yielded the 8 T cell receptor beta chains listed below, sequenced in a study of blood T cell repertoires in COVID-19. Assay: immunoSEQ multiplex PCR; the TCRdb copy retains only in-frame clones and omits some. The sample carries about 89,000 clones, 65% to 90% recorded once. Source material: peripheral blood. Every receptor here comes from a man older than 75 with active or convalescent COVID-19.

The rearrangement uses TRBV5-6 and TRBJ1-1; TRBD1 agrees at 7 bases. The CDR3 contains 13 residues. Germline-derived CDR1 and CDR2 are SGHDT and YYEEEE. Trimming removed 5 bases from V and 4 bases from J; junction bases left unmatched: 5. In DNA, the CDR3 is TGTGCCAGCAGGCAGACAGGGATCACTGAAGCTTTCTTT. Amino acid sequence: CASRQTGITEAFF.

In nucleotides, the CDR3 is TGTGCCAGCAGCCCCGGGACAGTTAATTCACCCCTCCACTTT. Protein sequence: CASSPGTVNSPLHF. The V and J genes are TRBV5-4 and TRBJ1-6; 7 nucleotides line up with TRBD1. J lost 6 bases, V lost 4 bases, and 4 bases had no gene match. CDR1 is SGHNT, CDR2 YYREEE, per germline (reference sequence). This CDR3 has 14 residues.

The CDR3 DNA reads TGCGCCAGCAGCCGGGGACTAGCGGGAGCCACAGATACGCAGTATTTT. Encoded protein: CASSRGLAGATDTQYF. The chain employs TRBV5-1 and TRBJ2-3, with TRBD2 matching over 14 bases. CDR3 length: 16 residues. Germline values: CDR1 SGHRS, CDR2 YFSETQ. The junction had 3 bases not matched to a gene; V was cut back by 4 bases and J by 2 bases.

In its sample, this clone is medium-sized. This chain links TRBV7-9 with TRBJ2-1; TRBD1 is a possible D gene (6 bases). V was trimmed by 2 bases and J by 7 bases, leaving 9 bases between them. The CDR3 contains 13 residues. The germline V gene encodes CDR1 SEHNR and CDR2 FQNEAQ (reference sequence). CDR3 protein: CASSLLRGNEQFF. DNA of the CDR3: TGTGCCAGCAGCTTATTGAGGGGGAATGAGCAGTTCTTC.

The genes are TRBV9 and TRBJ1-1; 11 bases agree with TRBD1. The CDR3 extends over 15 amino acids. Per the germline V gene, CDR1 is SGDLS and CDR2 is YYNGEE. After removal of 4 bases from V and 4 bases from J, the junction contained 6 bases not matched to a gene. The CDR3 DNA is TGTGCCAGCAGCCCCCGGACAGGGGGCTTCACTGAAGCTTTCTTT. Translating it yields CASSPRTGGFTEAFF.

The chain carries TRBV27 and TRBJ2-1; possible D gene TRBD2, 5 bases. The CDR3 runs 16 residues. Per the germline V gene, CDR1 is MNHEY and CDR2 is SMNVEV (reference sequence). V lost 5 bases and J lost 0, with 14 bases in between. CDR3 region: CASSTRLSGSYNEQFF. CDR3 in DNA: TGTGCCAGCAGTACGCGACTATCAGGCTCCTACAATGAGCAGTTCTTC.

The V call is TRBV10-3, the J call TRBJ1-1; D is unresolved. The CDR3 length is 14 residues. The germline V gene encodes CDR1 ENHRY and CDR2 SYGVKD. With 8 bases removed from V and 4 bases from J, the gap between germline ends came to 17 bases. In DNA, the CDR3 is TGTGCCATCGCGGCCTGGTTTGATGGCACTGAAGCTTTCTTT. Residues: CAIAAWFDGTEAFF.

This chain links TRBV27 with TRBJ2-3; TRBD2 might be the D (6 bases). The CDR3 sequence is 13 residues long. V was clipped by 2 bases and J by 7 bases, with 10 bases between them. Germline assignment: CDR1 MNHEY and CDR2 SMNVEV (reference sequence). CDR3 nucleotide sequence: TGTGCCAGCAGTTTAAGTCGCGGGAATACGCAGTATTTT. Its protein is CASSLSRGNTQYF.